This T cell receptor beta chain was recovered during a study of blood T cell repertoires in COVID-19. Deletions cut 6 bases from V and 5 bases from J, with 19 bases between. Per the germline V gene, CDR1 is MRHNA and CDR2 is SNTAGT. This CDR3 contains 15 residues. Repertoires were generated with immunoSEQ multiplex PCR, while TCRdb's copy carries only in-frame clones and drops some. Of over 110,000 clones listed, approximately 88% were seen once; the top ten hold about 28%. V usage is TRBV6-4 and J usage is TRBJ1-2, with a weak D call TRBD1 (5 bases). This sequence originates from a human donor in a cohort sampled during active COVID-19. Sequenced sample: peripheral blood. For the CDR3, the DNA is TGTGCCAGCAGGCCTGGAATAGGGGCCGGGTATGGCTACACCTTC. This codes for CASRPGIGAGYGYTF.